This entry lists 19 T cell receptor beta chains sequenced from one sample in a study of blood T cell repertoires in COVID-19. The repertoire was sequenced with immunoSEQ multiplex PCR; TCRdb's copy has only in-frame clones and lacks some. The data contain about 300,000 clones, about 87% of them singletons. The specimen sequenced was peripheral blood. The receptors originated from a woman aged 25 to 39 with COVID-19, enrolled during active disease.

This clone came up a few times. The V and J genes are TRBV28 and TRBJ2-1, with 12 positions matching TRBD2. Germline CDR1 reads MDHEN; CDR2 reads SYDVKM. The CDR3 spans 16 residues. Trimming took 7 bases from V and 1 from J; bases not matched to a gene: 5. CDR3 amino acids: CASNPTSGGSYNEQFF. CDR3 in DNA: TGTGCCAGCAACCCGACTAGCGGGGGTTCCTACAATGAGCAGTTCTTC. Full variable domain (rest looked up from reference TRBV28 and TRBJ2-1): DVKVTQSSRYLVKRTGEKVFLECVQDMDHENMFWYRQDPGLGLRLIYFSYDVKMKEKGDIPEGYSVSREKKERFSLILESASTNQTSMYLCASNPTSGGSYNEQFFGPGTRLTVL.

The chain uses TRBV2 and TRBJ2-5; TRBD1 matches 8 bases. Germline V gene lookup returns CDR1 SNHLY and CDR2 FYNNEI. This CDR3 has 15 residues. Germline trimming cut 6 bases from V and 0 bases from J; bases unmatched to any gene: 6. The CDR3 region has the DNA TGTGCCAGCAGGCCAGGGGGCTTGGACCAAGAGACCCAGTACTTC. Encoded protein: CASRPGGLDQETQYF.

This clone was picked up one time. The chain carries TRBV4-1 and TRBJ1-4, with D possibly TRBD1 on 5 matching bases. CDR1 and CDR2 from the germline V gene are MGHRA and YSYEKL. With 0 bases removed from V and 8 bases from J, the gap between germline ends came to 16 bases. The CDR3 covers 16 residues. The CDR3 protein is CASSQDRERGKEKLFF. In nucleotides, the CDR3 is TGCGCCAGCAGCCAAGATCGGGAGAGGGGAAAAGAAAAACTGTTTTTT.

The genes are TRBV6-5 and TRBJ2-3, with a tentative D call TRBD2 (5 bases). The germline gives CDR1 MNHEY, CDR2 SVGAGI. Trimming stripped 3 bases from V and 4 bases from J, with 14 bases between. This CDR3 comprises 15 residues. CDR3 region: CASSYGRGKADTQYF. CDR3 DNA: TGTGCCAGCAGTTATGGTCGAGGGAAAGCAGATACGCAGTATTTT.

This clone was seen a single time. The J gene is TRBJ2-1, the V gene TRBV3-1 (or the pseudogene TRBV3-2); D is undetermined. The V gene's germline CDR1 is LGHDT and CDR2 YNNKEL (reference sequence). Between the trimmed V and J ends, which lost 4 bases and 4 bases, there was a span of 2 bases. The CDR3 has 11 amino acids. CDR3 DNA sequence: TGTGCCAGCAGCCTATACAATGAGCAGTTCTTC. Protein: CASSLYNEQFF.

V and J are TRBV16 and TRBJ1-3; D remains unclear. The V end was cut by 3 bases, the J end by 4 bases, with 16 bases between. CDR3 length equals 16 residues. The germline V gene encodes CDR1 KGHSY and CDR2 FQNENV. The CDR3 DNA follows: TGTGCCAGCAGCCAGGCGCAGCCGGGGAGCGGAAACACCATATATTTT. This codes for CASSQAQPGSGNTIYF.

The chain employs TRBV5-4 and TRBJ2-3, with D perhaps matching TRBD1 (5 bases). V lost 0 bases and J 9 bases, leaving 11 bases between the germline ends. CDR1 is SGHNT, CDR2 YYREEE, per germline (reference sequence). The CDR3 runs 13 residues. The CDR3 protein is CASSLDQGLTQYF. In nucleotides, the CDR3 is TGTGCCAGCAGCTTGGACCAGGGCTTGACGCAGTATTTT.

This clone has just a few counts. This rearrangement joins TRBV2 to TRBJ1-2; TRBD1 aligns across 7 bases. Germline V gives CDR1 SNHLY, CDR2 FYNNEI. Trimming removed 4 bases from V and 4 bases from J; junction bases left unmatched: 6. The CDR3 consists of 14 residues. The DNA for the CDR3 is TGTGCCAGCAGTGTGAGAGGGGGCGGCTATGGCTACACCTTC. This translates into CASSVRGGGYGYTF.

This clone has a single count. V usage is TRBV6-6 and J usage is TRBJ1-1, with D unclear. The CDR3 is made up of 14 amino acids. V gave up 4 bases and J gave up 0 bases, with 9 bases separating them. Germline CDR1 MNHNY, CDR2 SVGAGI (reference sequence). DNA of the CDR3: TGTGCCAGCAGTTCCCCCGGGGTGAACACTGAAGCTTTCTTT. Encoded protein: CASSSPGVNTEAFF.

The gene calls are TRBV4-2 and TRBJ1-5, with TRBD1 matching over 7 bases. This CDR3 spans 16 amino acids. V lost 3 bases to trimming and J lost 2 bases; unmatched junction nucleotides: 7. Germline V gene data show CDR1 as LGHNA and CDR2 as YNFKEQ. The CDR3 nucleotides read TGTGCCAGCAGCCAGGAACAGGGGATGGGCAATCAGCCCCAGCATTTT. Translated: CASSQEQGMGNQPQHF.

V usage is TRBV9 and J usage is TRBJ2-2; D may be TRBD1 (5 bases). This CDR3 is 13 amino acids long. The V end lost 4 bases, the J end lost 6 bases, and 10 bases lay between the germline ends. CDR1 is SGDLS and CDR2 is YYNGEE in the germline V gene. The CDR3 reads CASSHLGAGELFF. In DNA form, the CDR3 reads TGTGCCAGCAGCCACTTAGGGGCCGGGGAGCTGTTTTTT.

V is TRBV2 and J is TRBJ1-3; D is perhaps TRBD1 (6 bases). Germline V gives CDR1 SNHLY, CDR2 FYNNEI. V was cut by 4 bases and J by 2 bases, with 6 bases left in between. The CDR3 is 13 residues long. The CDR3 DNA sequence: TGTGCCAGCAGTGCAGGGGCTGGAAACACCATATATTTT. As protein: CASSAGAGNTIYF.

The CDR3 here is CASSLDTIQETQYF. The CDR3 nucleotides read TGTGCCAGCAGTTTGGACACAATTCAAGAGACCCAGTACTTC. V and J are TRBV28 and TRBJ2-5; maybe TRBD1 (5 bases). Per the germline V gene, CDR1 is MDHEN and CDR2 is SYDVKM. The CDR3 covers 14 residues. The ends were cut back, 3 bases at V and 2 bases at J, with 10 bases in the middle.

The J gene is TRBJ1-2, the V gene TRBV6-1; D is unresolved. Trimming cost V 0 bases and J 3 bases, with 14 bases left between them. Germline CDR1 and CDR2: MNHNS and SASEGT. This CDR3 region has 16 residues. Here the CDR3 DNA reads TGTGCCAGCAGTGAAGCGCGATTCGGGGTACACTATGGCTACACCTTC. Translation gives CASSEARFGVHYGYTF.

The CDR3 spells CASSQGGAGALYNEQFF. CDR3 bases: TGCGCCAGCAGCCAAGGCGGGGCGGGGGCTTTATACAATGAGCAGTTCTTC. The genes are TRBV4-1 and TRBJ2-1; TRBD2 might be the D (7 bases). CDR1 is MGHRA and CDR2 is YSYEKL in the germline V gene. Trimming stripped 1 base from V and 4 bases from J, with 17 bases between. The CDR3 is made up of 17 amino acids.

V usage is TRBV19 and J usage is TRBJ1-5; 8 nucleotides line up with TRBD1. The junction had 10 bases not matched to a gene; V was cut back by 1 base and J by 11 bases. Germline-derived CDR1 and CDR2 are LNHDA and SQIVND (reference sequence). The CDR3 extends over 15 amino acids. CDR3 DNA: TGTGCCAGTAGTATAGGGGGGGCAGGGGGCCAAACCCAGCATTTT. Its protein is CASSIGGAGGQTQHF.

This chain uses TRBV3-1 (or the pseudogene TRBV3-2) with TRBJ1-1, with D uncertain. V lost 6 bases to trimming and J lost 5 bases, with 10 bases between them. Germline lookup yields CDR1 LGHDT and CDR2 YNNKEL (reference sequence). This CDR3 has 12 amino acids. The CDR3 DNA reads as TGTGCCAGCAGTCACCGGGGTACTGAAGCTTTCTTT. This encodes CASSHRGTEAFF.

This clone has a handful of counts. The CDR3 DNA is TGTGCCAGCAGCTATGACAGTGCTAACTATGGCTACACCTTC. This translates into CASSYDSANYGYTF. This chain connects TRBV6-2 or TRBV6-3 to TRBJ1-2; D is possibly TRBD1 (5 bases). The V end lost 6 bases, the J end lost 0 bases, and 11 bases lay between the germline ends. The CDR3 has 14 residues. Germline V CDR1 and CDR2: MNHEY, SVGEGT.

V and J are TRBV7-8 and TRBJ1-5; tentative D call: TRBD1 (5 bases). Trimming left V 1 base short and J 5 bases short, with 12 bases between. The CDR3 sequence is 15 residues long. Germline V gene data show CDR1 as SGHVS and CDR2 as FQNEAQ. The CDR3 sequence: CASSLGSDRDQPQHF. For the CDR3, the DNA is TGTGCCAGCAGCTTAGGATCAGACAGAGATCAGCCCCAGCATTTT.